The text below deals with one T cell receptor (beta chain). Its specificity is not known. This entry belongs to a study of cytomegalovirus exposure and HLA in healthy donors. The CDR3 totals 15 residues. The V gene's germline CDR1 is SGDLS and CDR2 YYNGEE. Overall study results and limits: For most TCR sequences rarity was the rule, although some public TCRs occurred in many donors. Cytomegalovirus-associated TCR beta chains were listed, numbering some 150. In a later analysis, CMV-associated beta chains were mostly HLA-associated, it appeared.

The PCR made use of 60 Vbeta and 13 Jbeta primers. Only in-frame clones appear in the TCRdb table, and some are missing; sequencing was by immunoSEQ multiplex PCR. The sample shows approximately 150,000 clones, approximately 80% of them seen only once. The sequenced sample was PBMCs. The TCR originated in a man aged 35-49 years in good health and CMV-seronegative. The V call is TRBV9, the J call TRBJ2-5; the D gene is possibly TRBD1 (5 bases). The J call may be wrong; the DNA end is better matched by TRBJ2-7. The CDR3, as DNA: TGTGCCAGCAGCGTAGAAGCAATAGGGGTTTACGAGCAGTACTTC. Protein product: CASSVEAIGVYEQYF.